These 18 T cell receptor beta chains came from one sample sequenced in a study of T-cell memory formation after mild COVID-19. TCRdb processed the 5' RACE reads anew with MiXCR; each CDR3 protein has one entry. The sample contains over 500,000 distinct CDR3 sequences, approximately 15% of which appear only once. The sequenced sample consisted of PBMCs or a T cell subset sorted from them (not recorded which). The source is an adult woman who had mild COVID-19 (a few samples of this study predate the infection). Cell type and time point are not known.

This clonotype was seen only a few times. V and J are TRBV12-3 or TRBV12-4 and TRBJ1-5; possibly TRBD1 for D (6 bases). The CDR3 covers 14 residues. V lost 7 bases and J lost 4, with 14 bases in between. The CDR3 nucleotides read TGTGCCAGCATGATACAGGGAGGAAATCAGCCCCAGCATTTT. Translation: CASMIQGGNQPQHF.

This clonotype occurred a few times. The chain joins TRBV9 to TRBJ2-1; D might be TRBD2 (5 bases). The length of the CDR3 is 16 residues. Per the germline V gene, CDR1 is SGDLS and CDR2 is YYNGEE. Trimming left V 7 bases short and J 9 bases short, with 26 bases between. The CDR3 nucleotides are TGTGCCAGCGCCCCAGGCGACTACCTCGACCTGGGTGAGCAGTTCTTC. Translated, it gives CASAPGDYLDLGEQFF.

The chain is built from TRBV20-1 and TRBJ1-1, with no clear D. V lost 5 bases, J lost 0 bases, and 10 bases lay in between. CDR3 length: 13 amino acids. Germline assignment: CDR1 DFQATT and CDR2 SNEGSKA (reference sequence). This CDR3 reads CSAYKTLNTEAFF. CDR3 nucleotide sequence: TGCAGTGCTTATAAGACCCTGAACACTGAAGCTTTCTTT.

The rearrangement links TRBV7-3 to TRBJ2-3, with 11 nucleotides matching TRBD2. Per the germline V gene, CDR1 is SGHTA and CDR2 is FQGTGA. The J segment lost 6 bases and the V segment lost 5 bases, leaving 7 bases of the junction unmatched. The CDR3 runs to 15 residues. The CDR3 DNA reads TGTGCCAGCAGCGTACAACTAGCGGGGGCTGATACGCAGTATTTT. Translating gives CASSVQLAGADTQYF.

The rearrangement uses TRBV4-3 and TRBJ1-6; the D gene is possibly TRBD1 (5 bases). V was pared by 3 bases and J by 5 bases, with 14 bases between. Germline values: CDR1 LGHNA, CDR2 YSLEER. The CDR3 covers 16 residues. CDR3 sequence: CASSQSFRANNSPLHF. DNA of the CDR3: TGCGCCAGCAGCCAGTCTTTCAGGGCGAATAATTCACCCCTCCACTTT.

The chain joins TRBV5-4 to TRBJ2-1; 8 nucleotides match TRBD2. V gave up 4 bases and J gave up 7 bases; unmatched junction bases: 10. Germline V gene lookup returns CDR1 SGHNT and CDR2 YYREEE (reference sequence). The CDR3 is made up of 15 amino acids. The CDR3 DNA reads TGTGCCAGCAGCGGTGGGGCGGGGGGCGAGAATGAGCAGTTCTTC. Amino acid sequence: CASSGGAGGENEQFF.

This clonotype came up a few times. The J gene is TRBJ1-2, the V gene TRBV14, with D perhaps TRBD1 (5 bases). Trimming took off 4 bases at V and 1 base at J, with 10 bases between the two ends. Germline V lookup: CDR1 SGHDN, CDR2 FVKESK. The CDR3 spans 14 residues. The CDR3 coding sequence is TGTGCCAGCAGCCCTACGACAGATAACTATGGCTACACCTTC. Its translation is CASSPTTDNYGYTF.

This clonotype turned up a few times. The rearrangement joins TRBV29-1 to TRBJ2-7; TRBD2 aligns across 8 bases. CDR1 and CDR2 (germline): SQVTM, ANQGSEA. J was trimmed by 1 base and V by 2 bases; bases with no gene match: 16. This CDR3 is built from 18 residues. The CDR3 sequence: CSVEKVTGLAGTSYEQYF. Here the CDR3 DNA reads TGCAGCGTTGAAAAGGTCACGGGGCTAGCGGGTACATCCTACGAGCAGTACTTC.

For the CDR3, the DNA is TGTGCCAGCAGCCTCAACTACCTCCCAGGCGTTGGCTACACCTTC. Amino acids: CASSLNYLPGVGYTF. The chain carries TRBV11-3 and TRBJ1-2; D is unresolved. The CDR3 totals 15 residues. Trimming shortened V by 5 bases and J by 7 bases, and 20 bases separated the two germline ends. The germline CDR1 and CDR2 sequences are SGHNT and YENEEA.

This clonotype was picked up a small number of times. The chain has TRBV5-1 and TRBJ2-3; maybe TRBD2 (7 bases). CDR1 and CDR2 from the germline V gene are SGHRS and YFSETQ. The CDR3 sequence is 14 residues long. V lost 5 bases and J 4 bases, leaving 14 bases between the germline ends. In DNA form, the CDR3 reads TGCGCCAGCAGTACGGGGGGCAGGTCAGATACGCAGTATTTT. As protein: CASSTGGRSDTQYF.

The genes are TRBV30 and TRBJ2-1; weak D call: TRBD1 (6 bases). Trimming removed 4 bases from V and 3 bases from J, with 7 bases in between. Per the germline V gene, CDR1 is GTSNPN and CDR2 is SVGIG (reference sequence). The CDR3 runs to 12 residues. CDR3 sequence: CAWTDSYNEQFF. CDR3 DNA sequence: TGTGCCTGGACGGACAGCTACAATGAGCAGTTCTTC. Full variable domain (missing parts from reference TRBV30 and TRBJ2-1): SQTIHQWPATLVQPVGSPLSLECTVEGTSNPNLYWYRQAAGRGLQLLFYSVGIGQISSEVPQNLSASRPQDRQFILSSKKLLLSDSGFYLCAWTDSYNEQFFGPGTRLTVL.

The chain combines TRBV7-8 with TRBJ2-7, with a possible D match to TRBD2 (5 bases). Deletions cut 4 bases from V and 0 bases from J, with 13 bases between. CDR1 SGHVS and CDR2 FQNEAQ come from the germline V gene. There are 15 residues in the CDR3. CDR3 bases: TGTGCCAGCAGCTACTACGGGGTGAGCTCCTACGAGCAGTACTTC. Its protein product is CASSYYGVSSYEQYF.

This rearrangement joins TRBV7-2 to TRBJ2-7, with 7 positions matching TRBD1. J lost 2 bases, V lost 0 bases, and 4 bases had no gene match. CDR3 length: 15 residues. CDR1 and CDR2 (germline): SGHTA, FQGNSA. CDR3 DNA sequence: TGTGCCAGCAGCTTAGCGGGCAGGGGGACCTACGAGCAGTACTTC. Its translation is CASSLAGRGTYEQYF.

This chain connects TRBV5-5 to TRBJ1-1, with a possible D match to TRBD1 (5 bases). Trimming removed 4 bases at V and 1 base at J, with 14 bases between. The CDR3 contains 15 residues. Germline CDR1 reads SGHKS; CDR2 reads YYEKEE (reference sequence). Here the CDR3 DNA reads TGTGCCAGCAGCCGAGATCCACAGGAGAACACTGAAGCTTTCTTT. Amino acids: CASSRDPQENTEAFF. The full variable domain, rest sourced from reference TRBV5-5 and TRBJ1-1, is DAGVTQSPTHLIKTRGQQVTLRCSPISGHKSVSWYQQVLGQGPQFIFQYYEKEERGRGNFPDRFSARQFPNYSSELNVNALLLGDSALYLCASSRDPQENTEAFFGQGTRLTVV.

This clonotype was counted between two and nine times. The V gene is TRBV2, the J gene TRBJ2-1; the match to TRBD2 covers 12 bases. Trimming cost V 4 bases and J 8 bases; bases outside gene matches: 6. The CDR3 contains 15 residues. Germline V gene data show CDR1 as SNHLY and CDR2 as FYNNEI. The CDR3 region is CASSGTSGTRDEQFF. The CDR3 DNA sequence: TGTGCCAGCAGTGGGACTAGCGGGACCAGAGATGAGCAGTTCTTC.

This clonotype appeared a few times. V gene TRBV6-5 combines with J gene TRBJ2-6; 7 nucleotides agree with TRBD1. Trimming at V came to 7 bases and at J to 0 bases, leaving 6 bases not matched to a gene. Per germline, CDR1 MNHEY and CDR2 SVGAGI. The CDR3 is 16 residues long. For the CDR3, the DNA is TGTGCCAGCAATCCGGGACAGCTCTCTGGGGCCAACGTCCTGACTTTC. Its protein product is CASNPGQLSGANVLTF.

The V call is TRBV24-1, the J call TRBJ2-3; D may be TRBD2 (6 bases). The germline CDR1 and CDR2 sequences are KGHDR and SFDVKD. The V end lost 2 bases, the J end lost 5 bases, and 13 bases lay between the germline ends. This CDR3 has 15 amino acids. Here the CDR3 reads CATSDSGLAKDTQYF. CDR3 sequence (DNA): TGTGCCACCAGTGATTCCGGGCTAGCGAAAGATACGCAGTATTTT.

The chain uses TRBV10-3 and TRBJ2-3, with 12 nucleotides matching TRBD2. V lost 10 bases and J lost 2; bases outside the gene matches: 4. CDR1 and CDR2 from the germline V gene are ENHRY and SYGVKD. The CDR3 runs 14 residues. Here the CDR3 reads CATGLAGNTDTQYF. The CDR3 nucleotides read TGTGCCACCGGACTAGCGGGGAACACAGATACGCAGTATTTT.